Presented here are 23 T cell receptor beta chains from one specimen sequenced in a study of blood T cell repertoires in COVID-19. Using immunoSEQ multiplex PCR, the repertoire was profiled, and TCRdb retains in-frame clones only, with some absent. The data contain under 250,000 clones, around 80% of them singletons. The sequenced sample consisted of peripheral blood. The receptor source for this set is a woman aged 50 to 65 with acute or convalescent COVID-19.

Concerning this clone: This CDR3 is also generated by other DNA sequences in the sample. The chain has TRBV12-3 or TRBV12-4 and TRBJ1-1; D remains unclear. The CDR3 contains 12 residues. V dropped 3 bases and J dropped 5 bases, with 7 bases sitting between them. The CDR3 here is CASSFRVTEAFF. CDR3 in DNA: TGTGCCAGCAGTTTTCGCGTGACTGAAGCTTTCTTT.

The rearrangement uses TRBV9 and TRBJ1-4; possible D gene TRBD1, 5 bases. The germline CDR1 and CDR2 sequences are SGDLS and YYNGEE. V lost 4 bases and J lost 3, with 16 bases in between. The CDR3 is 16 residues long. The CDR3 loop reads CASSPHAGGSNEKLFF. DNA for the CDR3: TGTGCCAGCAGCCCTCATGCGGGGGGGTCTAATGAAAAACTGTTTTTT.

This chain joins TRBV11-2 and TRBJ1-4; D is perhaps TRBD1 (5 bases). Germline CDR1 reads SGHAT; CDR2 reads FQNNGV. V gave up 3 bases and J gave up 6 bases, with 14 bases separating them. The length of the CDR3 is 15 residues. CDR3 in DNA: TGTGCCAGCAGCTTCTCGGGACTGGGCCATGAAAAACTGTTTTTT. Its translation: CASSFSGLGHEKLFF.

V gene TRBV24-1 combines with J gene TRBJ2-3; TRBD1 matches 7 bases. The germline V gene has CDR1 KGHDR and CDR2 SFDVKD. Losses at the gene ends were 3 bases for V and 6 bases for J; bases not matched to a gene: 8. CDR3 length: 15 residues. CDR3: CATSDPDPTGDTQYF. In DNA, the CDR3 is TGTGCCACCAGTGATCCGGACCCGACAGGGGATACGCAGTATTTT.

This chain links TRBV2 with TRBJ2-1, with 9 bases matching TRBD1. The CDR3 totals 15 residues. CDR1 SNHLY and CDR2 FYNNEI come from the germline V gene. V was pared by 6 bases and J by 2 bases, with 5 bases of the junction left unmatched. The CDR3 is CASSRTGVTYNEQFF. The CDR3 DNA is TGTGCCAGCAGCAGGACAGGGGTAACCTACAATGAGCAGTTCTTC.

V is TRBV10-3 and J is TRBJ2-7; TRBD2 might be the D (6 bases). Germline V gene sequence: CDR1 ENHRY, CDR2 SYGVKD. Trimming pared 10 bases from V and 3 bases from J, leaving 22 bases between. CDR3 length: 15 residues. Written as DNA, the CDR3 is TGTGCCACGGGGGACTCCCCGACCCCAGTCTACGAGCAGTACTTC. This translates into CATGDSPTPVYEQYF.

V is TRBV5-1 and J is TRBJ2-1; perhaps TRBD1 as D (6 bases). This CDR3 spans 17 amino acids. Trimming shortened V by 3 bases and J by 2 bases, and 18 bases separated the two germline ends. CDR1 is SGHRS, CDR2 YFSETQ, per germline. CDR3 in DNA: TGCGCCAGCAGCTCGCCTCAGACAGGTCAGACCTACAATGAGCAGTTCTTC. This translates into CASSSPQTGQTYNEQFF.

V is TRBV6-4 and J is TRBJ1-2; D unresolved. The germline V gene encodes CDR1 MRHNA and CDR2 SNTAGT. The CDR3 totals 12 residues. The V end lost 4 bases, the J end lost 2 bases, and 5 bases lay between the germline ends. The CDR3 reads CASSAGNYGYTF. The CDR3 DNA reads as TGTGCCAGCAGTGCGGGGAACTATGGCTACACCTTC.

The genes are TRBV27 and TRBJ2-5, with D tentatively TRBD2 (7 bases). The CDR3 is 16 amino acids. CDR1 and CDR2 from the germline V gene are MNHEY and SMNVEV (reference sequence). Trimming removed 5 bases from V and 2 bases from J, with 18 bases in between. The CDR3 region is CASSNQEGGRQETQYF. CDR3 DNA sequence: TGTGCCAGCAGTAACCAAGAGGGGGGGCGGCAAGAGACCCAGTACTTC.

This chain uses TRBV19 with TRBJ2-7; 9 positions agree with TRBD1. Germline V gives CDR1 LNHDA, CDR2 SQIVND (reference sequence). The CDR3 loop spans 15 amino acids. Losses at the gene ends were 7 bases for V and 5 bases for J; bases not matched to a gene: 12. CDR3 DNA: TGTGCCAGTATCATTTGCGGGACAGGGAGCGACGAGCAGTACTTC. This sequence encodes CASIICGTGSDEQYF.

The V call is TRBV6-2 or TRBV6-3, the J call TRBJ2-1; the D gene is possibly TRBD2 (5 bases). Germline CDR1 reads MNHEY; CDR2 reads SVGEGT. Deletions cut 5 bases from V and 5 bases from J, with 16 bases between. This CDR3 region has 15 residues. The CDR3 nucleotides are TGTGCCAGCAGTAGTGGCGGGTCCCTTAACAATGAGCAGTTCTTC. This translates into CASSSGGSLNNEQFF.

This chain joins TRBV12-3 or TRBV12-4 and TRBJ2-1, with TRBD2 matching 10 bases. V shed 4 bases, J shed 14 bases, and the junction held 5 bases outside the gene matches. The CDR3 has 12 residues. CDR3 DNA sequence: TGTGCCAGCAGTTCCCAGCGGGAGGGGAAGTTCTTC. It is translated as CASSSQREGKFF.

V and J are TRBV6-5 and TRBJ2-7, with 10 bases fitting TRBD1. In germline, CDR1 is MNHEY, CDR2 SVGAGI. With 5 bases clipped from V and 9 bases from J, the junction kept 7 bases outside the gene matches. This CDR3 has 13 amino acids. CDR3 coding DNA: TGTGCCAGCAGTCCCGACAGGGGGCAAGGGCAGTACTTC. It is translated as CASSPDRGQGQYF.

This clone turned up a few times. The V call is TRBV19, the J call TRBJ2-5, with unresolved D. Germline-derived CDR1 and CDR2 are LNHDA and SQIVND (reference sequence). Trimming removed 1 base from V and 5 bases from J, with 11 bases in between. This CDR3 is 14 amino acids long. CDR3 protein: CASSIGVFEETQYF. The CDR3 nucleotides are TGTGCCAGTAGTATAGGTGTTTTCGAGGAGACCCAGTACTTC.

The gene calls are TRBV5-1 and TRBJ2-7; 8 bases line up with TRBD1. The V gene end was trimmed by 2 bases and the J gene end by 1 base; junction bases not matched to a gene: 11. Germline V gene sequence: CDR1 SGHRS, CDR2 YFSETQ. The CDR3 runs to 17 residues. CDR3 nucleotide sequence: TGCGCCAGCAGCTTAGAACTCCAGGGGGCGTATTCCTACGAGCAGTACTTC. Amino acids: CASSLELQGAYSYEQYF.

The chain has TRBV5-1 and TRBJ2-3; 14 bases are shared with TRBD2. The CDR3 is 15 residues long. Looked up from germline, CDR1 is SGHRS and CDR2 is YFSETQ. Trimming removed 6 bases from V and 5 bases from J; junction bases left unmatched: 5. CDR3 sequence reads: CASTKGLAGVDTQYF. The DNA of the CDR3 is TGCGCCAGCACGAAGGGACTAGCGGGAGTAGATACGCAGTATTTT.

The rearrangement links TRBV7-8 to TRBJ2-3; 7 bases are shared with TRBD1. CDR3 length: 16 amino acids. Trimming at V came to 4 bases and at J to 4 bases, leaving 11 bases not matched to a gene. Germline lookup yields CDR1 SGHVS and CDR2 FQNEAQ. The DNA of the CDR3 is TGTGCCAGCAGCTCCGCGGAAGGGGGCTACCCAGATACGCAGTATTTT. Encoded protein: CASSSAEGGYPDTQYF.

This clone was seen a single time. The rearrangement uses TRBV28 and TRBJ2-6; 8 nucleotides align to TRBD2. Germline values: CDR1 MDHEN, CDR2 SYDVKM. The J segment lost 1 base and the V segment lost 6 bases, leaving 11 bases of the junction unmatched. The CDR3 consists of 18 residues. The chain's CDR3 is CASRSPPGGRSGANVLTF. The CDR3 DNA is TGTGCCAGCAGATCCCCCCCAGGCGGGAGGTCTGGGGCCAACGTCCTGACTTTC. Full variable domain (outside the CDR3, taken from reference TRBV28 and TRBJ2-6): DVKVTQSSRYLVKRTGEKVFLECVQDMDHENMFWYRQDPGLGLRLIYFSYDVKMKEKGDIPEGYSVSREKKERFSLILESASTNQTSMYLCASRSPPGGRSGANVLTFGAGSRLTVL.

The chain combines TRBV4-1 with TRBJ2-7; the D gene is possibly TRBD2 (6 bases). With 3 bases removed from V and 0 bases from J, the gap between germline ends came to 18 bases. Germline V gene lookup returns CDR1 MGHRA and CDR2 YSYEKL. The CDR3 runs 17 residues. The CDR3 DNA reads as TGCGCCAGCAGCCATCGATATGTGGGGGAGGCCTCCTACGAGCAGTACTTC. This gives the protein CASSHRYVGEASYEQYF.

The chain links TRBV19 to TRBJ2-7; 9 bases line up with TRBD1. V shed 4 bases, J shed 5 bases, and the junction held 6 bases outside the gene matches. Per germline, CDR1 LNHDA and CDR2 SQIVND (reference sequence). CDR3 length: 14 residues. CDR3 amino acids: CASSTGTGHDEQYF. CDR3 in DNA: TGTGCCAGTAGTACCGGGACAGGGCACGACGAGCAGTACTTC.

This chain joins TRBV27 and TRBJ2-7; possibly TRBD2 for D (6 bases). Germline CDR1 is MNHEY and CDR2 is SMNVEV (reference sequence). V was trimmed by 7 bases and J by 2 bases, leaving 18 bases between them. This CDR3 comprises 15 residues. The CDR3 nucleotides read TGTGCCAGCACCGCCGGCGGCGGGGCCGCCTACGAGCAGTACTTC. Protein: CASTAGGGAAYEQYF.

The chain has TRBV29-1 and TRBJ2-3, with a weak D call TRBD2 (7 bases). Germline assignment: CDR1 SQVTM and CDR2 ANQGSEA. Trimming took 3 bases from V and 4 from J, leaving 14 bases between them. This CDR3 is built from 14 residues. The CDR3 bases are TGCAGCGTTGATGGGGGGGGGCTGGCAGATACGCAGTATTTT. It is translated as CSVDGGGLADTQYF.

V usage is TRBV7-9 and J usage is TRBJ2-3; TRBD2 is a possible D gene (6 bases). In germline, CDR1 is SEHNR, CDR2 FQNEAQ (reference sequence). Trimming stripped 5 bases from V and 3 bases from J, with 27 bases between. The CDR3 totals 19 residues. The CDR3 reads CASSPMGRVEGPLTDTQYF. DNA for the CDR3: TGTGCCAGCAGCCCGATGGGCAGGGTGGAGGGCCCTTTAACAGATACGCAGTATTTT.